The clone carrying this T cell receptor (beta chain) was seen a few times. As yet, its antigen is unknown. These data come from a study of blood T cells in healthy people across ages. Study-wide points: The diversity estimates, figures obtained from one million T cells, were considered underestimates. Versus aged donors, long-lived donors had higher diversity and more naive CD4+ cells.

A second PCR, run for about 6 to 11 cycles, used a sample-barcoded 5' primer plus a J-beta primer mix. All cDNA molecules were each tagged by a template-switch adaptor with 12 random nucleotides. MiXCR, run by TCRdb on the 5' RACE reads, gives a single entry per CDR3 protein. The sample carries around 990,000 distinct CDR3 sequences, under 40% recorded once. This receptor was obtained from a man aged 18 to 29 in good health. Source material: blood.

The CDR3 bases are TGTGCCAGCAGGCCCACGGAGGTTTCACCCCTCCACTTT. As protein: CASRPTEVSPLHF. The V call is TRBV27, the J call TRBJ1-6; D remains ambiguous. The V end lost 6 bases, the J end lost 9 bases, and 12 bases lay between the germline ends. Germline CDR1 MNHEY, CDR2 SMNVEV (reference sequence). The CDR3 contains 13 residues.